This TCR beta chain was documented in a study of T cells in Graves' hyperthyroidism and ophthalmopathy. CDR1 LNHDA and CDR2 SQIVND come from the germline V gene (reference sequence). The CDR3 runs 13 residues. Trimming at V came to 5 bases and at J to 7 bases, leaving 4 bases not matched to a gene. General observations from the study: A median 6.5 months before onset, the model predicted ophthalmopathy.

This clonotype came up a few times. Its target is unknown. TCR beta CDR3 sequences were amplified from RNA transcripts. When the TCR CDR3 underwent first-round RT-PCR, the HTBI primer set was used. TCRdb re-derived calls from the multiplex PCR reads in MiXCR, one entry per CDR3 protein. The data show 300,000 or so distinct CDR3 sequences, 15% to 20% seen once. Participants, patients aged 18 to 65, had newly diagnosed hyperthyroidism with a duration under 2 months. Every diagnosis used clinical symptoms, serum thyroxine and TRAb, thyroid ultrasound and orbital computed tomography. This clonotype was sampled from a woman aged 50 to 60 with Graves' hyperthyroidism. The V call is TRBV19, the J call TRBJ1-5, with 8 bases aligning to TRBD1. Material: blood. CDR3 amino acids: CASSAGGGQPQHF. In nucleotides, the CDR3 is TGTGCCAGTAGTGCAGGGGGCGGGCAGCCCCAGCATTTT.